This T cell receptor (beta chain) was documented in a study of response to subunit inactivated influenza vaccine. Turning to this clonotype: Antigen unknown.

Germline CDR1 KGHSH, CDR2 LQKENI. V gave up 3 bases and J gave up 1 base, with 12 bases separating them. CDR3 length: 15 amino acids. Study-level results: Authors suggested few new T cells are recruited by each seasonal influenza vaccination.

A single record per CDR3 protein comes from TCRdb applying MiXCR to the RT-PCR reads. This table has about 180,000 distinct CDR3 sequences, 7.5% to 10% appearing once. The chain carries TRBV18 and TRBJ1-1, with a possible D match to TRBD1 (5 bases). The source material was non-naive T cells sorted from PBMCs, sampled on the day of vaccination. The receptor's source is a man aged 50-60 years who received an inactivated influenza vaccine. The CDR3 reads CASSPDTGRNTEAFF. CDR3 nucleotides: TGTGCCAGCTCACCGGACACGGGAAGGAACACTGAAGCTTTCTTT.